Shown below are 5 T cell receptor beta chains from a single sample sequenced in a study of cytomegalovirus exposure and HLA in healthy donors. Both 60 Vbeta primers and 13 Jbeta primers went into the PCR. Clones were read by immunoSEQ multiplex PCR, and TCRdb kept only the in-frame ones, dropping some. This table lists 25,000 to 40,000 clones. The sample consisted of PBMCs. The receptor set was obtained from a woman between 40 and 50 years old in good health and CMV-seropositive.

J is TRBJ2-1 and V is TRBV5-1; TRBD2 is a possible D gene (6 bases). Germline V gives CDR1 SGHRS, CDR2 YFSETQ. This CDR3 spans 15 amino acids. The ends were cut back, 1 base at V and 8 bases at J, with 16 bases in the middle. In DNA form, the CDR3 reads TGCGCCAGCAGCTTGCTCCAGGGAGGTGTGGATGAGCAGTTCTTC. This codes for CASSLLQGGVDEQFF.

CDR3 sequence: CASALDRMNTEAFF. CDR3 coding DNA: TGTGCCAGCGCTTTGGACAGGATGAACACTGAAGCTTTCTTT. V gene TRBV7-3 combines with J gene TRBJ1-1; 7 bases agree with TRBD1. Germline CDR1 reads SGHTA; CDR2 reads FQGTGA. This CDR3 has 14 residues. Losses at the gene ends were 8 bases for V and 0 bases for J; bases not matched to a gene: 6. Using reference TRBV7-3 and TRBJ1-1 for the parts outside the CDR3, the full variable domain is GAGVSQTPSNKVTEKGKYVELRCDPISGHTALYWYRQSLGQGPEFLIYFQGTGAADDSGLPNDRFFAVRPEGSVSTLKIQRTERGDSAVYLCASALDRMNTEAFFGQGTRLTVV.

The chain employs TRBV30 and TRBJ1-3, with D possibly TRBD1 on 5 matching bases. Germline V gene data show CDR1 as GTSNPN and CDR2 as SVGIG (reference sequence). The V and J ends lost 0 bases and 4 bases respectively, with 13 bases between them. CDR3 size: 15 residues. CDR3 protein: CAWSVPGGVGNTIYF. CDR3 bases: TGTGCCTGGAGTGTACCGGGGGGGGTGGGAAACACCATATATTTT. Combining the CDR3 with reference TRBV30 and TRBJ1-3 gives the whole variable domain SQTIHQWPATLVQPVGSPLSLECTVEGTSNPNLYWYRQAAGRGLQLLFYSVGIGQISSEVPQNLSASRPQDRQFILSSKKLLLSDSGFYLCAWSVPGGVGNTIYFGEGSWLTVV.

This chain uses TRBV9 with TRBJ1-1, with 8 bases fitting TRBD1. Trimming removed 4 bases from V and 7 bases from J; junction bases left unmatched: 9. The CDR3 is 14 residues long. CDR1 is SGDLS, CDR2 YYNGEE, per germline. For the CDR3, the DNA is TGTGCCAGCAGCTTGAGGACAGGGCAAGGTGAAGCTTTCTTT. Translating it yields CASSLRTGQGEAFF.

This chain uses TRBV30 with TRBJ2-7; 9 bases map to TRBD2. Germline V lookup: CDR1 GTSNPN, CDR2 SVGIG (reference sequence). The trim removed 0 bases at V and 5 bases at J, leaving 5 bases unmatched. This CDR3 contains 14 residues. This chain's CDR3 is CAWSVGSGRHEQYF. In DNA form, the CDR3 reads TGTGCCTGGAGTGTTGGTAGCGGGAGACACGAGCAGTACTTC. The full variable domain, with the rest looked up from reference TRBV30 and TRBJ2-7, is SQTIHQWPATLVQPVGSPLSLECTVEGTSNPNLYWYRQAAGRGLQLLFYSVGIGQISSEVPQNLSASRPQDRQFILSSKKLLLSDSGFYLCAWSVGSGRHEQYFGPGTRLTVT.